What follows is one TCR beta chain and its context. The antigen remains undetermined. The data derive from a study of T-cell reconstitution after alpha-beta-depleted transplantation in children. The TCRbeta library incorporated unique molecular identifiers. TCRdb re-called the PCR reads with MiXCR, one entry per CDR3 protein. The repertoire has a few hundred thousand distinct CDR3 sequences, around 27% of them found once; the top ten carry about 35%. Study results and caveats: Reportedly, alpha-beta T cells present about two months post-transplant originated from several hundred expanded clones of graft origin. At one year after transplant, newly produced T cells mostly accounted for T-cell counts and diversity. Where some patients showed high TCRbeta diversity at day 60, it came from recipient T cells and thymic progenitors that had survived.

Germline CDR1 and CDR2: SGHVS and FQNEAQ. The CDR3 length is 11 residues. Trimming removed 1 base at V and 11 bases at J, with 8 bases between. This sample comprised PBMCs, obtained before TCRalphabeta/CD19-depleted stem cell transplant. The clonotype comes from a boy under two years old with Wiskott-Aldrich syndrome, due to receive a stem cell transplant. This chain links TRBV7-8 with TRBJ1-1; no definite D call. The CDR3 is CASSLVTGAFF. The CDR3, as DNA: TGTGCCAGCAGCTTAGTTACGGGGGCTTTCTTT.